This TCR beta chain emerged from a study of T cells after yellow fever vaccination. In the study overall: In the case of low-cell-number fractions, SMART-Seq v4 Ultra Low Input was used for preparation.

Each CDR3 protein is one row after TCRdb ran MiXCR on the 5' RACE reads. The sample records roughly 260,000 distinct CDR3 sequences, roughly 13% being singletons. V was clipped by 7 bases and J by 2 bases, with 11 bases between them. The CDR3 is 13 residues long. This clonotype was obtained from a man aged 25-40 years who received the YFV17D yellow fever vaccine. The V gene is TRBV12-3 or TRBV12-4, the J gene TRBJ1-2; D is unresolved. Source: CD4+ T cells sorted from PBMCs, taken 45 days after the yellow fever booster vaccination. Here the CDR3 reads CASTPTPNYGYTF. In nucleotides, the CDR3 is TGTGCCAGCACCCCGACTCCGAACTATGGCTACACCTTC.